The entry below describes one TCR beta chain. It lacks a known antigen. No much larger clone exists at a distance of one base, and base qualities are not known. The collaborating institutions used their own protocols to collect whole blood in K2EDTA tubes. For TCRbeta analysis, collaborators shipped samples as frozen whole blood, isolated PBMCs, or DNA extracted from either of those sample types. The immunoSEQ Assay, a bias-controlled multiplex PCR, was used to amplify TCRbeta CDR3 regions from genomic DNA. In the paper's pipeline: The number of nucleated cells in each sample was estimated from the amplification of reference gene primers within the assay. To quantify the absolute abundance of each unique TCRbeta CDR3 rearrangement, sequence reads were collapsed and filtered. For each sample, productive Simpson clonality was calculated as the square root of Simpson's diversity index across productive rearrangements. TCRdb mirrors the immuneACCESS table, restricted to in-frame sequences. Some clones are absent from its copies; in checked studies, under half trace to an unresolved V gene, and the reason for the others is unknown. For V, J and clone size, that table is used; D and trimming come from the DNA. Counted in this sample were 30,000 to 35,000 clones; around 80% of them appeared once. The ten largest make up approximately 40% of the sample.

This entry belongs to a study of blood T cell repertoires in COVID-19 (dated by TCRdb to about 2020). Some background on the complete study: Samples covering the acute and convalescent phases of COVID-19 were provided by collaborators in the United States, Italy and Spain. Where HLA class I and class II types were available, the types were taken from metadata supplied by the sample provider, not from assay-based typing. The samples were drawn from the first 160 participants of the ongoing ImmuneRACE study and from some 1,300 subjects provided by 6 global collaborators. The dataset comprised deeply sampled blood TCRbeta repertoires from subjects exposed to, actively infected with, or recovered from COVID-19. The material from the prospective study consisted of cDNA or gDNA derived from T cells, B-cell-depleted T cells, or PBMCs. A de-identified subject ID, COVID-19 status, age in years and sex were almost always included in the sample metadata. A freely available public database, intended as a resource for researchers studying the immune response to SARS-CoV-2, is where the repertoires were released.

Findings and caveats that apply to the study as a whole: The quantity of clinical and demographic metadata differed by source and by participant and was supplied without curation.

This TCR was recovered from a man older than 75 with active or convalescent COVID-19. Sequenced sample: peripheral blood.

DNA sequence: TGTGCCAGCAGTGGTGACAGAAACTATGGCTACACCTTC. Protein translation: CASSGDRNYGYTF. The rearrangement combines TRBV2 with TRBJ1-2; a tentative D call is TRBD1 (5 bases match). Its CDR3 holds 13 amino acids, cysteine through phenylalanine. Only the CDR3 DNA is retained, 39 bases long and in frame from the first base. V lost 4 bases and J lost 2 bases; the stretch between them is 8 bases long. According to the germline V gene, CDR1 reads SNHLY and CDR2 reads FYNNEI.